This T cell receptor beta chain was sequenced during a study of cytomegalovirus exposure and HLA in healthy donors. Study-wide results and limits: What was likely a sequencing artifact was a cluster of highly shared sequence variants.

The V and J ends lost 2 bases and 3 bases, in that order; junction bases with no gene match: 2. The CDR3 length is 14 residues. CDR1 MGHRA and CDR2 YSYEKL come from the germline V gene. A word on this clone: The antigen remains unidentified.

A multiplex PCR was run with 60 Vbeta primers and 13 Jbeta primers. Clones were read by immunoSEQ multiplex PCR, and TCRdb kept only the in-frame ones, dropping some. The sample includes roughly 150,000 clones, approximately 82% of them seen just once. Sequencing used PBMCs. The TCR sequence derives from a man aged 18 to 29 in good health and CMV-seropositive. This sequence joins TRBV4-1 and TRBJ2-5; TRBD1 matches 8 bases. CDR3 loop: CASSQPGQEETQYF. Here the CDR3 DNA reads TGCGCCAGCAGCCAACCGGGACAGGAAGAGACCCAGTACTTC.